What follows are 28 T cell receptor beta chains derived from one specimen sequenced in a study of blood T cell repertoires in COVID-19. Data came from immunoSEQ multiplex PCR; TCRdb stores just in-frame clones and leaves some out. The repertoire holds fewer than 110,000 clones, around nine tenths seen once, with 1% to 1.5% in the top ten. Material: peripheral blood. These receptors were obtained from a woman aged 25 to 45 with acute or convalescent COVID-19.

V usage is TRBV15 and J usage is TRBJ1-2; 7 bases are a match to TRBD1. J was trimmed by 8 bases and V by 4 bases; bases with no gene match: 7. In germline, CDR1 is LNHNV, CDR2 YYDKDF (reference sequence). CDR3 length equals 13 residues. The CDR3 nucleotides are TGTGCCACCAGCATGACAGGGACGAGCGGCTACACCTTC. Translation: CATSMTGTSGYTF. The full variable domain, in which reference TRBV15 and TRBJ1-2 provide the parts outside the CDR3, is DAMVIQNPRYQVTQFGKPVTLSCSQTLNHNVMYWYQQKSSQAPKLLFHYYDKDFNNEADTPDNFQSRRPNTSFCFLDIRSPGLGDTAMYLCATSMTGTSGYTFGSGTRLTVV.

This chain uses TRBV7-2 with TRBJ1-4; the match to TRBD1 covers 12 bases. The V gene's germline CDR1 is SGHTA and CDR2 FQGNSA. The CDR3 runs 15 residues. J gave up 6 bases and V 5 bases, and 4 bases lay outside the gene matches. The CDR3 nucleotides are TGTGCCAGCAGCCGGGACAGGGGGCAGGATGAAAAACTGTTTTTT. This encodes CASSRDRGQDEKLFF. Filled out from reference TRBV7-2 and TRBJ1-4, the complete variable domain reads GAGVSQSPSNKVTEKGKDVELRCDPISGHTALYWYRQSLGQGLEFLIYFQGNSAPDKSGLPSDRFSAERTGGSVSTLTIQRTQQEDSAVYLCASSRDRGQDEKLFFGSGTQLSVL.

The chain combines TRBV6-5 with TRBJ2-1; 7 nucleotides match TRBD1. This CDR3 comprises 14 residues. The V segment lost 8 bases and the J segment 9 bases; nucleotides outside the gene matches: 13. The germline gives CDR1 MNHEY, CDR2 SVGAGI. Written as DNA, the CDR3 is TGTGCCAGCGTCGGGACAGCGGATCAGGGTGAGCAGTTCTTC. Translation gives CASVGTADQGEQFF.

The chain couples TRBV5-4 to TRBJ2-7; TRBD2 matches at 15 bases. V shed 2 bases and J 5 bases; nucleotides not matched to a gene: 5. The CDR3 length is 16 residues. The germline CDR1 and CDR2 sequences are SGHNT and YYREEE (reference sequence). CDR3 loop: CASSFEGTSGGHEQYF. The CDR3 DNA follows: TGTGCCAGCAGCTTCGAAGGGACTAGCGGGGGGCACGAGCAGTACTTC.

This chain connects TRBV6-4 to TRBJ1-6; D not resolved. V shed 2 bases and J shed 6 bases, with 5 bases lying between them. The CDR3 is made up of 13 amino acids. CDR1 is MRHNA and CDR2 is SNTAGT in the germline V gene. CDR3 sequence reads: CASSDRLNSPLHF. The CDR3 coding sequence is TGTGCCAGCAGTGACCGTCTTAATTCACCCCTCCACTTT.

The chain uses TRBV12-3 or TRBV12-4 and TRBJ1-1; TRBD1 might be the D (5 bases). With 1 base removed from V and 8 bases from J, the gap between germline ends came to 8 bases. The CDR3 loop spans 12 amino acids. CDR3 nucleotide sequence: TGTGCCAGCAGTTTAGGGGGCATCGAAGCTTTCTTT. Translating it yields CASSLGGIEAFF.

The chain uses TRBV5-5 and TRBJ1-4; D is possibly TRBD1 (5 bases). V lost 4 bases, J lost 4 bases, and 14 bases lay in between. Germline values: CDR1 SGHKS, CDR2 YYEKEE (reference sequence). The CDR3 contains 15 residues. The CDR3 DNA follows: TGTGCCAGCAGCCCGCTGCGGACATATAATGAAAAACTGTTTTTT. Its protein is CASSPLRTYNEKLFF.

This chain uses TRBV19 with TRBJ2-1, with 7 nucleotides matching TRBD1. The CDR3 consists of 14 residues. CDR1 and CDR2 from the germline V gene are LNHDA and SQIVND (reference sequence). V gave up 6 bases and J gave up 6 bases; unmatched junction bases: 8. CDR3 sequence (DNA): TGTGCCAGTAGGTCGGGACAGAGGACCAATGAGCAGTTCTTC. Amino acid sequence: CASRSGQRTNEQFF. The variable domain in full, completed from reference TRBV19 and TRBJ2-1, reads DGGITQSPKYLFRKEGQNVTLSCEQNLNHDAMYWYRQDPGQGLRLIYYSQIVNDFQKGDIAEGYSVSREKKESFPLTVTSAQKNPTAFYLCASRSGQRTNEQFFGPGTRLTVL.

The chain couples TRBV28 to TRBJ2-1; 12 bases line up with TRBD2. The CDR3 totals 15 residues. Trimming took 4 bases from V and 8 from J; bases not matched to a gene: 6. Germline V gene data show CDR1 as MDHEN and CDR2 as SYDVKM. CDR3 residues: CASSSLAGGWDEQFF. The CDR3 region has the DNA TGTGCCAGCAGTTCTCTAGCGGGAGGGTGGGATGAGCAGTTCTTC. Complete variable domain (other parts from reference TRBV28 and TRBJ2-1): DVKVTQSSRYLVKRTGEKVFLECVQDMDHENMFWYRQDPGLGLRLIYFSYDVKMKEKGDIPEGYSVSREKKERFSLILESASTNQTSMYLCASSSLAGGWDEQFFGPGTRLTVL.

V and J are TRBV28 and TRBJ1-1, with D possibly being TRBD1 (6 bases). The CDR3 has 13 amino acids. Trimming removed 6 bases at V and 7 bases at J, with 15 bases between. Germline V gene sequence: CDR1 MDHEN, CDR2 SYDVKM. CDR3 loop: CASRRGGGHEAFF. CDR3 DNA: TGTGCCAGCAGAAGAGGGGGGGGGCATGAAGCTTTCTTT.

This clone was detected once. This chain uses TRBV11-1 with TRBJ2-2; 9 bases match TRBD2. The CDR3 totals 14 residues. From germline, CDR1 is SGHAT and CDR2 FQDESV (reference sequence). V lost 4 bases, J lost 7 bases, and 4 bases stayed unmatched. The CDR3 reads CASSSGLAFGELFF. CDR3 nucleotides: TGTGCCAGCAGCTCAGGACTAGCGTTCGGGGAGCTGTTTTTT.

CDR3 nucleotide sequence: TGTGCCAGCGGACTTGCCAGTCCCGGGGAGCTGTTTTTT. This sequence encodes CASGLASPGELFF. This rearrangement joins TRBV2 to TRBJ2-2; the D gene is possibly TRBD2 (5 bases). Per germline, CDR1 SNHLY and CDR2 FYNNEI. Trimming stripped 8 bases from V and 6 bases from J, with 13 bases between. CDR3 length: 13 residues.

The genes are TRBV9 and TRBJ2-7, with D possibly TRBD2 on 6 matching bases. Germline V gives CDR1 SGDLS, CDR2 YYNGEE. The V end lost 0 bases, the J end lost 3 bases, and 10 bases lay between the germline ends. The CDR3 loop spans 14 amino acids. In nucleotides, the CDR3 is TGTGCCAGCAGCGTAGAATGGGGAGGCTACGAGCAGTACTTC. Translated, it gives CASSVEWGGYEQYF.

The rearrangement uses TRBV28 and TRBJ2-1; 13 bases agree with TRBD2. This CDR3 has 15 residues. J was trimmed by 5 bases and V by 4 bases; bases with no gene match: 2. CDR1 MDHEN and CDR2 SYDVKM come from the germline V gene. The CDR3 loop reads CASSWTSGRNNEQFF. The CDR3 DNA is TGTGCCAGCAGTTGGACTAGCGGGAGAAACAATGAGCAGTTCTTC.

The chain has TRBV6-1 and TRBJ1-5, with D unresolved. The V gene lost 3 bases and the J gene lost 4 bases, with 7 bases spanning the gap. The germline V gene has CDR1 MNHNS and CDR2 SASEGT. This CDR3 has 13 residues. The CDR3 region has the DNA TGTGCCAGCAGTGACAGTCAGAATCAGCCCCAGCATTTT. This codes for CASSDSQNQPQHF.

The chain links TRBV9 to TRBJ2-2, with 8 positions matching TRBD2. The V gene's germline CDR1 is SGDLS and CDR2 YYNGEE. This CDR3 has 17 amino acids. Losses at the gene ends were 4 bases for V and 7 bases for J; bases not matched to a gene: 15. Written as DNA, the CDR3 is TGTGCCAGCAGCACCCGCAACCCCGGGACTAGTAACGGGGAGCTGTTTTTT. This gives the protein CASSTRNPGTSNGELFF.

Only one count was recorded for this clone. The genes are TRBV5-1 and TRBJ2-4, with TRBD1 matching over 7 bases. V lost 4 bases, J lost 0 bases, and 7 bases stayed unmatched. This CDR3 is built from 16 residues. Germline CDR1 reads SGHRS; CDR2 reads YFSETQ. The CDR3 reads CASSLGQVLAKNIQYF. The CDR3, as DNA: TGCGCCAGCAGCCTCGGACAGGTTCTAGCCAAAAACATTCAGTACTTC.

The chain employs TRBV15 and TRBJ1-2; TRBD1 aligns across 8 bases. With V trimmed by 4 bases and J by 3 bases, 7 bases remained unmatched. CDR1 is LNHNV and CDR2 is YYDKDF in the germline V gene (reference sequence). CDR3 size: 15 residues. CDR3 DNA sequence: TGTGCCACCAGCATGCGGACAGGGCTATACTATGGCTACACCTTC. Its protein product is CATSMRTGLYYGYTF.

Concerning this clone itself: At one end the junction does not follow the germline gene, possibly because of a read error. The chain combines TRBV7-2 with TRBJ1-1; D call uncertain. The length of the CDR3 is 15 residues. The germline V gene encodes CDR1 SGHTA and CDR2 FQGNSA. The DNA of the CDR3 is TGTGCCAGCAGCTTAGGCAGAACACTGAAGCCCGACCGGGACTTT. Amino acid sequence: CASSLGRTLKPDRDF.

The rearrangement uses TRBV7-6 and TRBJ2-1, with 7 bases that match TRBD2. Germline CDR1 and CDR2: SGHVS and FNYEAQ. J was trimmed by 0 bases and V by 5 bases; bases with no gene match: 10. The CDR3 extends over 17 amino acids. The chain's CDR3 is CASSERGRLPSYNEQFF. DNA for the CDR3: TGTGCCAGCAGCGAGCGGGGACGCCTGCCCTCCTACAATGAGCAGTTCTTC.

The chain carries TRBV6-5 and TRBJ2-1; 14 nucleotides align to TRBD2. The CDR3 length is 16 residues. V lost 2 bases, J lost 9 bases, and 6 bases stayed unmatched. Per germline, CDR1 MNHEY and CDR2 SVGAGI. The CDR3: CASSYPGTSGGGEQFF. CDR3 in DNA: TGTGCCAGCAGTTACCCCGGGACTAGCGGGGGAGGTGAGCAGTTCTTC.

The gene calls are TRBV10-1 and TRBJ2-7; 8 bases align to TRBD1. The CDR3 is 19 amino acids. The V gene end was trimmed by 7 bases and the J gene end by 0 bases; junction bases not matched to a gene: 20. Germline V gene sequence: CDR1 WNHNN, CDR2 SYGVQD (reference sequence). The CDR3 sequence is CASTRTRGQVGLNSYEQYF. DNA of the CDR3: TGCGCCAGCACTCGTACCAGGGGGCAGGTCGGACTTAACTCCTACGAGCAGTACTTC.

This chain links TRBV20-1 with TRBJ2-3; unclear D gene. The CDR3 sequence is 10 residues long. Trimming shortened V by 6 bases and J by 3 bases, and 4 bases separated the two germline ends. Germline V CDR1 and CDR2: DFQATT, SNEGSKA (reference sequence). CDR3 nucleotide sequence: TGCAGTGCATCTACAGATACGCAGTATTTT. It codes for CSASTDTQYF.

The chain is built from TRBV6-5 and TRBJ1-1; D might be TRBD1 (6 bases). The germline V and J ends were trimmed by 7 bases and 11 bases, with 26 bases remaining between them. Germline V gene sequence: CDR1 MNHEY, CDR2 SVGAGI. The CDR3 has 15 amino acids. The CDR3 here is CASKTLQGSKSLAFF. As DNA, the CDR3 is TGTGCCAGCAAAACCCTACAGGGCTCGAAGTCTTTGGCTTTCTTT.

This chain connects TRBV5-5 to TRBJ1-6, with 7 bases matching TRBD1. Germline loops: CDR1 SGHKS, CDR2 YYEKEE (reference sequence). The V segment lost 4 bases and the J segment 7 bases; nucleotides outside the gene matches: 11. The CDR3 is made up of 16 amino acids. This CDR3 reads CASSAYGQVGNSPLHF. Written as DNA, the CDR3 is TGTGCCAGCAGCGCCTACGGACAGGTCGGAAATTCACCCCTCCACTTT.

The gene calls are TRBV6-6 and TRBJ1-2; TRBD1 matches 9 bases. V lost 3 bases to trimming and J lost 7 bases; unmatched junction nucleotides: 6. The CDR3 totals 14 residues. Germline values: CDR1 MNHNY, CDR2 SVGAGI (reference sequence). CDR3 nucleotide sequence: TGTGCCAGCAGTTATGGGACAGGGACGAGTGGCTACACCTTC. Translated: CASSYGTGTSGYTF.

The CDR3 nucleotides read TGTGCCAGCAGGCCGGAAGGACAGTCCCGTGCGGGCTACACCTTC. Residues: CASRPEGQSRAGYTF. V and J are TRBV6-5 and TRBJ1-2; a possible D gene is TRBD1 (6 bases). V lost 6 bases and J 8 bases, leaving 22 bases between the germline ends. This CDR3 has 15 residues. The V gene's germline CDR1 is MNHEY and CDR2 SVGAGI.

The chain combines TRBV27 with TRBJ2-2; no definite D call. The CDR3 loop spans 11 amino acids. V lost 6 bases to trimming and J lost 7 bases, with 6 bases between them. Germline-derived CDR1 and CDR2 are MNHEY and SMNVEV (reference sequence). CDR3 nucleotide sequence: TGTGCCAGCAGCTACTACGGGGAGCTGTTTTTT. Protein: CASSYYGELFF.